Reported below is one T cell receptor (beta chain). This sample includes further DNA sequences coding for the same CDR3. Each subset's genomic DNA was split evenly across several immunoSEQ plates. Clones were sequenced by immunoSEQ multiplex PCR, and TCRdb holds only the in-frame ones, with some missing. The sample shows about 680,000 clones, about 91% of them seen only once. These data originate in a study of shared clonotypes between healthy human individuals. Naive CD8 isolation took CD45RO-negative cells positively selected for CCR7 and excluded terminally differentiated effector memory CD45RA+ cells. Sequenced material: naive CD8+ T cells sorted from blood. The clonotype comes from a man younger than 45 in good health.

CDR3: CSVEGLAGANTGELFF. The CDR3 region has the DNA TGCAGCGTTGAAGGACTAGCGGGAGCTAACACCGGGGAGCTGTTTTTT. The genes are TRBV29-1 and TRBJ2-2, with 12 bases fitting TRBD2. V lost 1 base, J lost 2 bases, and 2 bases stayed unmatched. Germline CDR1 and CDR2: SQVTM and ANQGSEA. The CDR3 spans 16 residues.